Presented here are 20 T cell receptor beta chains from one specimen sequenced in a study of T-cell reconstitution after alpha-beta-depleted transplantation in children. Unique molecular identifiers were used to barcode this TCRbeta library. TCRdb re-analysed the PCR reads in MiXCR, keeping a single row per CDR3 protein. Among 600,000 to 700,000 distinct CDR3 sequences listed, around 17% were seen once. Sequenced here: PBMCs from the stem cell graft donor, sampled from the stem cell graft. These receptor sequences come from a human donor who donated a stem cell graft to a child with acute myeloid leukemia.

The table lists this clonotype with many counts. V gene TRBV7-2 combines with J gene TRBJ2-7; D perhaps matches TRBD1 (6 bases). V was shortened by 5 bases and J by 1 base, with 15 bases between the two germline ends. The CDR3 contains 15 residues. Germline V gene lookup returns CDR1 SGHTA and CDR2 FQGNSA. The CDR3 loop reads CASSLEQGRSYEQYF. The CDR3 coding sequence is TGTGCCAGCAGCCTTGAACAGGGAAGGTCCTACGAGCAGTACTTC.

The CDR3 bases are TGTGCCAGCAGCTTAGTGGGTCGGACCGGGGAGCTGTTTTTT. Translation: CASSLVGRTGELFF. V usage is TRBV7-3 and J usage is TRBJ2-2; D gene ambiguous. Per germline, CDR1 SGHTA and CDR2 FQGTGA. This CDR3 comprises 14 residues. Trimming took 2 bases from V and 5 from J, leaving 9 bases between them.

This clonotype occurred many times. This chain connects TRBV6-1 to TRBJ2-3; 8 nucleotides match TRBD2. The CDR3 runs 14 residues. Germline loops: CDR1 MNHNS, CDR2 SASEGT. Trimming took 6 bases from V and 5 from J; bases not matched to a gene: 7. Here the CDR3 DNA reads TGTGCCAGCAGGACCGGGGGGGCCCTAGATACGCAGTATTTT. It yields the protein CASRTGGALDTQYF.

There are a few counts of this clonotype. The chain recombines TRBV7-2 with TRBJ1-5; a possible D gene is TRBD1 (5 bases). V was pared by 5 bases and J by 6 bases, with 11 bases between. The V gene's germline CDR1 is SGHTA and CDR2 FQGNSA. The CDR3 has 13 amino acids. The CDR3 spells CASSPRGGQPQHF. CDR3 sequence (DNA): TGTGCCAGCAGCCCTAGGGGAGGTCAGCCCCAGCATTTT.

Ten or more counts support this clonotype. The rearrangement joins TRBV20-1 to TRBJ1-1; no clear D gene. CDR1 is DFQATT and CDR2 is SNEGSKA in the germline V gene (reference sequence). The CDR3 has 13 amino acids. Deletions cut 2 bases from V and 3 bases from J, with 10 bases between. In DNA form, the CDR3 reads TGCAGTGCTAGAAAAGACCGGGACACTGAAGCTTTCTTT. Its protein is CSARKDRDTEAFF.

This clonotype was observed many times. The chain employs TRBV20-1 and TRBJ1-1; possible D gene TRBD1, 6 bases. Trimming cost V 4 bases and J 3 bases, with 9 bases left between them. This CDR3 is built from 12 residues. In germline, CDR1 is DFQATT, CDR2 SNEGSKA (reference sequence). This CDR3 reads CSATGVDTEAFF. CDR3 sequence (DNA): TGCAGTGCTACAGGGGTCGACACTGAAGCTTTCTTT.

This clonotype appeared many times. The CDR3 region has the DNA TGTGCCAGCAGCACAGGGGACACCGGGGAGCTGTTTTTT. Its protein is CASSTGDTGELFF. The J gene is TRBJ2-2, the V gene TRBV9, with 7 bases that match TRBD1. With 4 bases clipped from V and 3 bases from J, the junction kept 0 bases outside the gene matches. The germline V gene encodes CDR1 SGDLS and CDR2 YYNGEE. The CDR3 runs to 13 residues.

This clonotype was seen a handful of times. The CDR3 loop reads CASSLAPGQGNQPQHF. As DNA, the CDR3 is TGTGCCAGCAGCTTAGCGCCGGGACAGGGGAATCAGCCCCAGCATTTT. The chain carries TRBV7-2 and TRBJ1-5; TRBD1 matches 10 bases. J gave up 4 bases and V 0 bases, and 3 bases lay outside the gene matches. This CDR3 has 16 amino acids. CDR1 SGHTA and CDR2 FQGNSA come from the germline V gene.

In this sample, this clonotype turned up many times. The chain is built from TRBV5-6 and TRBJ1-1; possibly TRBD1 for D (5 bases). The ends were cut back, 0 bases at V and 5 bases at J, with 14 bases in the middle. CDR3 size: 15 residues. In germline, CDR1 is SGHDT, CDR2 YYEEEE. CDR3 coding DNA: TGTGCCAGCAGCTTGGCCTTGGCAGGGAGAACTGAAGCTTTCTTT. Translating it yields CASSLALAGRTEAFF.

This chain uses TRBV7-2 with TRBJ2-1; the match to TRBD2 covers 14 bases. V dropped 5 bases and J dropped 12; count of bases not matched to a gene: 3. The CDR3 loop spans 13 amino acids. Germline CDR1 is SGHTA and CDR2 is FQGNSA. CDR3 DNA: TGTGCCAGCAGCCTGGGGACTAGCGGGGGGCAGTTCTTC. Translation gives CASSLGTSGGQFF. Filled out from reference TRBV7-2 and TRBJ2-1, the complete variable domain reads GAGVSQSPSNKVTEKGKDVELRCDPISGHTALYWYRQSLGQGLEFLIYFQGNSAPDKSGLPSDRFSAERTGGSVSTLTIQRTQQEDSAVYLCASSLGTSGGQFFGPGTRLTVL.

The J gene is TRBJ1-1, the V gene TRBV7-9, with D perhaps TRBD1 (6 bases). The CDR3 contains 14 residues. Germline V gene sequence: CDR1 SEHNR, CDR2 FQNEAQ (reference sequence). Trimming removed 5 bases at V and 3 bases at J, with 13 bases between. CDR3 bases: TGTGCCAGCAGCCCCTCAGGGGTACACACTGAAGCTTTCTTT. It codes for CASSPSGVHTEAFF.

This rearrangement joins TRBV7-9 to TRBJ2-1; D unresolved. CDR3 length: 14 amino acids. Trimming left V 1 base short and J 7 bases short, with 11 bases between. Germline lookup yields CDR1 SEHNR and CDR2 FQNEAQ (reference sequence). The CDR3 region has the DNA TGTGCCAGCAGCTTAGAGGTCAGCTGGAATGAGCAGTTCTTC. Its protein is CASSLEVSWNEQFF.

This sequence joins TRBV28 and TRBJ2-1; D is unresolved. The CDR3 length is 18 residues. The V gene's germline CDR1 is MDHEN and CDR2 SYDVKM. V gave up 7 bases and J gave up 0 bases, with 22 bases separating them. The CDR3 protein is CASNTRGPRVSSYNEQFF. For the CDR3, the DNA is TGTGCCAGCAACACGAGAGGCCCTCGAGTGAGCTCCTACAATGAGCAGTTCTTC.

This chain uses TRBV20-1 with TRBJ1-5, with a possible D match to TRBD1 (5 bases). There are 14 residues in the CDR3. The V end lost 3 bases, the J end lost 3 bases, and 12 bases lay between the germline ends. Germline V gene sequence: CDR1 DFQATT, CDR2 SNEGSKA (reference sequence). CDR3 bases: TGCAGTGCTAGTCCCGGGACGGTCAATCAGCCCCAGCATTTT. It codes for CSASPGTVNQPQHF.

The sample holds a few counts of this clonotype. The chain joins TRBV7-2 to TRBJ1-5; TRBD1 agrees at 8 bases. In germline, CDR1 is SGHTA, CDR2 FQGNSA. The trim removed 1 base at V and 6 bases at J, leaving 5 bases unmatched. The CDR3 totals 15 residues. The CDR3 region has the DNA TGTGCCAGCAGCTTAGGGTCAGGGGGCTTTCAGCCCCAGCATTTT. It yields the protein CASSLGSGGFQPQHF.

This clonotype was observed many times. The chain employs TRBV5-6 and TRBJ2-3; TRBD2 is a possible D gene (6 bases). V lost 0 bases and J lost 0, with 11 bases in between. CDR3 length: 16 residues. Germline V gene sequence: CDR1 SGHDT, CDR2 YYEEEE. Written as DNA, the CDR3 is TGTGCCAGCAGCTTGGATCGGGGGACTAGCACAGATACGCAGTATTTT. Protein: CASSLDRGTSTDTQYF.

The sample holds many counts of this clonotype. The chain is built from TRBV7-2 and TRBJ1-4; a possible D gene is TRBD1 (6 bases). This CDR3 is built from 14 residues. The V and J ends lost 5 bases and 7 bases respectively, with 14 bases between them. Germline V CDR1 and CDR2: SGHTA, FQGNSA. CDR3 in amino acids: CASSPGAGTEKLFF. CDR3 DNA: TGTGCCAGCAGCCCAGGGGCAGGGACTGAAAAACTGTTTTTT.

This chain uses TRBV10-1 with TRBJ2-1, with a weak D call TRBD2 (6 bases). The CDR3 sequence is 14 residues long. V was clipped by 3 bases and J by 6 bases, with 12 bases between them. Germline V gene sequence: CDR1 WNHNN, CDR2 SYGVQD (reference sequence). CDR3 sequence: CASSELANVNEQFF. In DNA, the CDR3 is TGCGCCAGCAGTGAACTAGCAAATGTCAATGAGCAGTTCTTC.

The rearrangement links TRBV28 to TRBJ2-3; D ambiguous. V lost 4 bases and J lost 0, with 14 bases in between. The CDR3 has 16 residues. Germline V gives CDR1 MDHEN, CDR2 SYDVKM. CDR3 loop: CASSSIGRPSTDTQYF. DNA for the CDR3: TGTGCCAGCAGTTCCATTGGCCGCCCTAGCACAGATACGCAGTATTTT. Variable domain in full (rest from reference TRBV28 and TRBJ2-3): DVKVTQSSRYLVKRTGEKVFLECVQDMDHENMFWYRQDPGLGLRLIYFSYDVKMKEKGDIPEGYSVSREKKERFSLILESASTNQTSMYLCASSSIGRPSTDTQYFGPGTRLTVL.

The chain recombines TRBV11-2 with TRBJ2-3, with D perhaps being TRBD1 or TRBD2 (5 bases each). Germline loops: CDR1 SGHAT, CDR2 FQNNGV. The germline V and J ends were trimmed by 2 bases and 3 bases, with 18 bases remaining between them. The CDR3 sequence is 17 residues long. This CDR3 reads CASSLNKQEWETDTQYF. The CDR3 DNA sequence: TGTGCCAGCAGCTTAAACAAACAGGAGTGGGAGACAGATACGCAGTATTTT.